What follows are 13 T cell receptor beta chains derived from one specimen sequenced in a study of T cells after posttransplantation cyclophosphamide. Assay used: immunoSEQ multiplex PCR; TCRdb lists only in-frame clones, some missing. The sample has some 27,000 clones, about nine tenths seen once; the top ten hold less than 3.5%. Source material: PBMCs. The receptors were sampled from a man aged 45-65 years.

For this clone: One end of the junction is discordant with germline, which a read error may explain. The J gene is TRBJ1-4, the V gene TRBV13; tentatively, D is TRBD1 (6 bases). The CDR3 runs to 15 residues. Germline V CDR1 and CDR2: PRHDT, FYEKMQ (reference sequence). CDR3 residues: CASSVYREANGKLFF. CDR3 coding DNA: TGTGCCAGCAGCGTTTACAGGGAAGCTAATGGAAAACTGTTTTTT.

The V gene is TRBV2, the J gene TRBJ2-1; 8 positions agree with TRBD1. V was pared by 5 bases and J by 12 bases, with 6 bases of the junction left unmatched. Germline V gene lookup returns CDR1 SNHLY and CDR2 FYNNEI. The CDR3 consists of 12 residues. This chain's CDR3 is CASSSFRGRQFF. CDR3 nucleotide sequence: TGTGCCAGCAGTTCCTTCAGGGGGCGGCAGTTCTTC.

The rearrangement joins TRBV6-5 to TRBJ1-1, with D possibly TRBD1 on 6 matching bases. The CDR3 spans 13 residues. Germline lookup yields CDR1 MNHEY and CDR2 SVGAGI. V shed 2 bases and J shed 5 bases, with 9 bases lying between them. CDR3 sequence: CASSYTGWTEAFF. The CDR3 coding sequence is TGTGCCAGCAGTTACACAGGGTGGACTGAAGCTTTCTTT.

The chain combines TRBV5-1 with TRBJ2-7, with TRBD2 matching over 7 bases. The CDR3 is 14 amino acids. J lost 6 bases, V lost 5 bases, and 11 bases had no gene match. The germline V gene encodes CDR1 SGHRS and CDR2 YFSETQ. In DNA, the CDR3 is TGCGCCAGCAGAATGAGGGCGGGAGAAATCGAGCAGTACTTC. This codes for CASRMRAGEIEQYF.

The V call is TRBV5-8, the J call TRBJ1-3; D unresolved. V shed 5 bases and J shed 4 bases, with 13 bases lying between them. Germline CDR1 SGHTS, CDR2 YDEGEE. This CDR3 spans 14 amino acids. The CDR3 DNA reads as TGTGCCAGCAGTTTCCAGGCCTTCGGAAACACCATATATTTT. Translating it yields CASSFQAFGNTIYF.

The rearrangement joins TRBV7-9 to TRBJ1-4; the D gene is possibly TRBD1 (5 bases). The CDR3 covers 14 residues. Germline V gene lookup returns CDR1 SEHNR and CDR2 FQNEAQ (reference sequence). Deletions cut 1 base from V and 7 bases from J, with 10 bases between. The DNA of the CDR3 is TGTGCCAGCAGCTTAGGGTCCGGGGGTGAAAAACTGTTTTTT. Amino acid sequence: CASSLGSGGEKLFF.

The rearrangement links TRBV5-4 to TRBJ2-3, with 7 bases lining up with TRBD1. Germline CDR1 SGHNT, CDR2 YYREEE (reference sequence). V lost 5 bases and J lost 1; bases outside the gene matches: 4. The CDR3 contains 14 residues. The CDR3 region has the DNA TGTGCCAGCAGTACCGGACAGGGCACAGATACGCAGTATTTT. It codes for CASSTGQGTDTQYF.

This chain connects TRBV5-5 to TRBJ1-2; D ambiguous. Trimming stripped 0 bases from V and 5 bases from J, with 5 bases between. The germline gives CDR1 SGHKS, CDR2 YYEKEE (reference sequence). This CDR3 spans 12 amino acids. The CDR3 here is CASSLESYGYTF. The DNA of the CDR3 is TGTGCCAGCAGCTTGGAATCGTATGGCTACACCTTC.

This CDR3 is CASSPSKGAGGYTF. For the CDR3, the DNA is TGCGCCAGCAGCCCGAGTAAGGGGGCGGGTGGCTACACCTTC. This sequence joins TRBV4-1 and TRBJ1-2, with 7 positions matching TRBD1. V lost 4 bases to trimming and J lost 7 bases; unmatched junction nucleotides: 9. CDR1 is MGHRA and CDR2 is YSYEKL in the germline V gene. The CDR3 spans 14 residues.

The genes are TRBV18 and TRBJ1-5; a weak D match, TRBD1 (5 bases). Trimming removed 6 bases from V and 3 bases from J, with 12 bases in between. The CDR3 extends over 14 amino acids. Germline CDR1 is KGHSH and CDR2 is LQKENI. The CDR3 DNA follows: TGTGCCAGCTCGCTGGGGCTGAACAATCAGCCCCAGCATTTT. This gives the protein CASSLGLNNQPQHF.

The V gene is TRBV11-2, the J gene TRBJ2-5, with 8 bases matching TRBD2. The CDR3 loop spans 16 amino acids. CDR1 SGHAT and CDR2 FQNNGV come from the germline V gene. V gave up 0 bases and J gave up 5 bases; unmatched junction bases: 8. The CDR3 reads CASSLEGRGVRETQYF. CDR3 bases: TGTGCCAGCAGCTTAGAGGGGCGGGGGGTTAGGGAGACCCAGTACTTC.

The chain recombines TRBV5-5 with TRBJ1-1, with TRBD1 as a possible D gene (5 bases). Germline V lookup: CDR1 SGHKS, CDR2 YYEKEE (reference sequence). This CDR3 has 12 residues. V lost 5 bases, J lost 12 bases, and 17 bases lay in between. The CDR3 reads CASSVRGGPTFF. In DNA, the CDR3 is TGTGCCAGCAGTGTTAGGGGAGGGCCGACTTTCTTT. The full variable domain, in which reference TRBV5-5 and TRBJ1-1 provide the parts outside the CDR3, is DAGVTQSPTHLIKTRGQQVTLRCSPISGHKSVSWYQQVLGQGPQFIFQYYEKEERGRGNFPDRFSARQFPNYSSELNVNALLLGDSALYLCASSVRGGPTFFGQGTRLTVV.

A few counts support this clone. The rearrangement links TRBV28 to TRBJ2-7, with D hard to call. CDR1 and CDR2 from the germline V gene are MDHEN and SYDVKM. The CDR3 totals 16 residues. The V end was cut by 7 bases, the J end by 3 bases, with 22 bases between. CDR3 DNA sequence: TGTGCCAGCAACCAGGATTGGTCCCACGAAAACTACGAGCAGTACTTC. Translation gives CASNQDWSHENYEQYF.